The 29 T cell receptor beta chains below were found in one sample sequenced in a study of shared clonotypes between healthy human individuals. Sequencing used immunoSEQ multiplex PCR; TCRdb keeps in-frame clones, though not all of them. The data contain about 1.9 million clones, about 94% of them singletons. It was CD45RO-negative cells, positively selected for CCR7, that made up naive CD8 cells, with terminally differentiated effector memory CD45RA+ cells excluded. The sequenced material came from naive CD8+ T cells from PBMCs. These receptors were obtained from a young man in good health. Some clones in this sample may be carry-over from other donors' samples.

This clone was observed a single time. Other DNA sequences from this sample encode an identical CDR3 as well. The chain links TRBV14 to TRBJ2-7; D not resolved. The germline V gene encodes CDR1 SGHDN and CDR2 FVKESK. V dropped 4 bases and J dropped 2 bases, with 3 bases sitting between them. This CDR3 spans 11 amino acids. CDR3 residues: CASSRAYEQYF. Written as DNA, the CDR3 is TGTGCCAGCAGCCGGGCCTACGAGCAGTACTTC.

This clone has a single count. The V and J genes are TRBV4-1 and TRBJ2-7; D gene uncertain. This CDR3 comprises 13 residues. Looked up from germline, CDR1 is MGHRA and CDR2 is YSYEKL. Trimming cost V 4 bases and J 3 bases, with 10 bases left between them. CDR3 loop: CASSPTNSYEQYF. CDR3 DNA: TGCGCCAGCAGCCCTACAAACAGCTACGAGCAGTACTTC.

The chain couples TRBV4-1 to TRBJ1-5; D might be TRBD1 (5 bases). CDR3 size: 16 residues. Germline-derived CDR1 and CDR2 are MGHRA and YSYEKL. V lost 1 base and J lost 7, with 17 bases in between. CDR3 sequence: CASSQGVQGLKQPQHF. CDR3 nucleotides: TGCGCCAGCAGCCAAGGTGTTCAGGGACTTAAGCAGCCCCAGCATTTT.

The chain joins TRBV12-5 to TRBJ2-1; possible D gene TRBD2, 6 bases. CDR1 is LGHNT, CDR2 FRNRAP, per germline. This CDR3 is 13 amino acids long. V lost 1 base to trimming and J lost 10 bases, with 11 bases between them. For the CDR3, the DNA is TGTGCTAGTGGTTTGGCCCGGGGGTTAGAGCAGTTCTTC. Translation: CASGLARGLEQFF.

V gene TRBV11-2 combines with J gene TRBJ2-1; maybe TRBD2 (6 bases). The CDR3 covers 14 residues. V lost 1 base and J lost 6, with 10 bases in between. The germline V gene has CDR1 SGHAT and CDR2 FQNNGV. The CDR3 protein is CASSLGGKINEQFF. The CDR3 DNA reads TGTGCCAGCAGCTTAGGCGGGAAGATCAATGAGCAGTTCTTC. The complete variable domain, with remaining parts taken from reference TRBV11-2 and TRBJ2-1, reads EAGVAQSPRYKIIEKRQSVAFWCNPISGHATLYWYQQILGQGPKLLIQFQNNGVVDDSQLPKDRFSAERLKGVDSTLKIQPAKLEDSAVYLCASSLGGKINEQFFGPGTRLTVL.

The genes are TRBV7-9 and TRBJ2-1; TRBD2 matches at 8 bases. Per the germline V gene, CDR1 is SEHNR and CDR2 is FQNEAQ (reference sequence). The CDR3 runs 13 residues. Trimming removed 5 bases from V and 9 bases from J; junction bases left unmatched: 6. The CDR3 DNA reads as TGTGCCAGCAGCCCGGAGCTAGCGGGTGAGCAGTTCTTC. As protein: CASSPELAGEQFF.

The gene calls are TRBV7-8 and TRBJ2-7; 9 nucleotides match TRBD2. The V segment lost 5 bases and the J segment 5 bases; nucleotides outside the gene matches: 7. The CDR3 consists of 14 residues. CDR1 and CDR2 from the germline V gene are SGHVS and FQNEAQ. The CDR3 region is CASSAGGEDHEQYF. As DNA, the CDR3 is TGTGCCAGCAGCGCGGGGGGGGAAGACCACGAGCAGTACTTC.

The rearrangement joins TRBV11-2 to TRBJ1-1; tentatively, D is TRBD1 (5 bases). Germline V gene lookup returns CDR1 SGHAT and CDR2 FQNNGV. The CDR3 consists of 17 residues. Trimming pared 2 bases from V and 1 base from J, leaving 17 bases between. The CDR3 DNA follows: TGTGCCAGCAGCTTATTGCGGTGGGGCAGCGCGAACACTGAAGCTTTCTTT. This translates into CASSLLRWGSANTEAFF.

V is TRBV4-1 and J is TRBJ1-5; D is possibly TRBD1 (6 bases). Germline CDR1 MGHRA, CDR2 YSYEKL. Trimming removed 0 bases from V and 6 bases from J, with 18 bases in between. The CDR3 loop spans 17 amino acids. CDR3 nucleotide sequence: TGCGCCAGCAGCCAAGATCAGGGGACCACAACGGTTCAGCCCCAGCATTTT. Translated, it gives CASSQDQGTTTVQPQHF.

With regard to this clone: Lacking the conserved final phenylalanine or tryptophan, this CDR3 likely reflects a read error. The DNA is left out, because the CDR3 cannot be placed on it with certainty; the CDR3 is given as TCRdb lists it. V usage is TRBV6-1 and J usage is TRBJ1-2. From germline, CDR1 is MNHNS and CDR2 SASEGT. The CDR3 extends over 14 residues, inclusive of both ends. The CDR3 sequence: CASSEAFGWASPIL.

The chain joins TRBV7-3 to TRBJ2-7; D is unclear. Germline lookup yields CDR1 SGHTA and CDR2 FQGTGA. This CDR3 contains 13 residues. The germline V and J ends were trimmed by 1 base and 3 bases, with 7 bases remaining between them. Here the CDR3 reads CASSLNRNYEQYF. The CDR3 nucleotides are TGTGCCAGCAGCTTAAACAGAAACTACGAGCAGTACTTC.

The chain is built from TRBV4-1 and TRBJ2-2, with 12 bases fitting TRBD1. Germline CDR1 is MGHRA and CDR2 is YSYEKL. This CDR3 has 19 residues. Trimming took 1 base from V and 7 from J; bases not matched to a gene: 13. CDR3 nucleotide sequence: TGCGCCAGCAGCCAAGGTCCCCGGGACAGGGGGCTTATCGGCGGGGAGCTGTTTTTT. Protein sequence: CASSQGPRDRGLIGGELFF.

With respect to this clone: This sample includes further DNA sequences coding for the same CDR3. The CDR3 loop is CASSFHPGSEQYF. The DNA of the CDR3 is TGTGCCAGCAGCTTCCACCCAGGGTCCGAGCAGTACTTC. The V call is TRBV11-3, the J call TRBJ2-7; D might be TRBD1 (5 bases). V was trimmed by 3 bases and J by 6 bases, leaving 12 bases between them. CDR3 size: 13 residues. Germline V gene data show CDR1 as SGHNT and CDR2 as YENEEA.

The rearrangement uses TRBV6-4 and TRBJ1-3; D not certain. V dropped 4 bases and J dropped 0 bases, with 10 bases sitting between them. The V gene's germline CDR1 is MRHNA and CDR2 SNTAGT. This CDR3 has 15 amino acids. CDR3: CASSGSMSSGNTIYF. CDR3 nucleotide sequence: TGTGCCAGCAGTGGGTCCATGAGCTCTGGAAACACCATATATTTT.

Of note for this clone: One end of the junction does not line up with germline, which may come from a read error. V gene TRBV5-1 combines with J gene TRBJ1-2; D not certain. The CDR3 length is 14 residues. Germline lookup yields CDR1 SGHRS and CDR2 YFSETQ. The CDR3, as DNA: TGCGCCAGCGGCTTGGATTGGATTAACTATGGCTACACCTTC. Its protein product is CASGLDWINYGYTF.

The chain is built from TRBV19 and TRBJ2-7, with no clear D. This CDR3 region has 13 residues. V dropped 4 bases and J dropped 5 bases, with 12 bases sitting between them. Germline assignment: CDR1 LNHDA and CDR2 SQIVND (reference sequence). The CDR3 nucleotides are TGTGCCAGTAGTAACCTAGAGACTGACGAGCAGTACTTC. The encoded protein is CASSNLETDEQYF.

The V gene is TRBV7-9, the J gene TRBJ2-7, with D possibly being TRBD1 or TRBD2 (5 bases each). In germline, CDR1 is SEHNR, CDR2 FQNEAQ (reference sequence). Trimming cost V 6 bases and J 2 bases, with 14 bases left between them. CDR3 length equals 14 residues. The CDR3 DNA reads TGTGCCAGCAGTCGGGGCGACGACCCCTACGAGCAGTACTTC. It specifies CASSRGDDPYEQYF.

The chain couples TRBV7-9 to TRBJ1-6; D is uncertain. The CDR3 consists of 13 residues. Germline V gene data show CDR1 as SEHNR and CDR2 as FQNEAQ (reference sequence). V lost 11 bases and J lost 5, with 13 bases in between. CDR3 protein: CAGDMMDNSPLHF. For the CDR3, the DNA is TGTGCCGGAGACATGATGGATAATTCACCCCTCCACTTT. Supplemented by reference TRBV7-9 and TRBJ1-6, the full variable domain reads DTGVSQNPRHKITKRGQNVTFRCDPISEHNRLYWYRQTLGQGPEFLTYFQNEAQLEKSRLLSDRFSAERPKGSFSTLEIQRTEQGDSAMYLCAGDMMDNSPLHFGNGTRLTVT.

This sequence joins TRBV7-8 and TRBJ1-2; D remains unclear. This CDR3 has 15 amino acids. The V end lost 5 bases, the J end lost 5 bases, and 18 bases lay between the germline ends. Germline-derived CDR1 and CDR2 are SGHVS and FQNEAQ. CDR3 residues: CASSLFVGEGYGYTF. In nucleotides, the CDR3 is TGTGCCAGCAGCCTTTTCGTTGGGGAGGGATATGGCTACACCTTC.

The chain links TRBV27 to TRBJ2-5, with 10 bases matching TRBD2. V lost 5 bases, J lost 7 bases, and 10 bases stayed unmatched. In germline, CDR1 is MNHEY, CDR2 SMNVEV (reference sequence). The CDR3 totals 15 residues. The CDR3 DNA reads TGTGCCAGCAGTCTAGCGGGAGATTCGCAGGGGACCCAGTACTTC. The encoded protein is CASSLAGDSQGTQYF.

The sample holds one count of this clone. The chain recombines TRBV27 with TRBJ2-7, with 8 bases that match TRBD1. The CDR3 totals 16 residues. Germline V lookup: CDR1 MNHEY, CDR2 SMNVEV (reference sequence). J gave up 7 bases and V 5 bases, and 16 bases lay outside the gene matches. CDR3 nucleotides: TGTGCCAGCAGTCCCTCGACAGGGGAGCGGGTAAAGGAGCAGTACTTC. Translated, it gives CASSPSTGERVKEQYF.

This chain links TRBV19 with TRBJ1-5; D call uncertain. CDR1 LNHDA and CDR2 SQIVND come from the germline V gene (reference sequence). The germline V and J ends were trimmed by 7 bases and 0 bases, with 10 bases remaining between them. The length of the CDR3 is 14 residues. CDR3 region: CASNAEYSNQPQHF. CDR3 DNA: TGTGCCAGTAATGCAGAGTATAGCAATCAGCCCCAGCATTTT.

The gene calls are TRBV7-3 and TRBJ2-6, with TRBD1 matching 9 bases. This CDR3 region has 19 residues. In germline, CDR1 is SGHTA, CDR2 FQGTGA. The ends lost 5 bases at V and 1 base at J; junction bases unmatched: 12. The CDR3 protein is CASSPNGGQGWSGANVLTF. CDR3 sequence (DNA): TGTGCCAGCAGCCCTAATGGGGGACAGGGTTGGTCTGGGGCCAACGTCCTGACTTTC.

The chain combines TRBV27 with TRBJ2-1; 9 bases match TRBD2. CDR1 MNHEY and CDR2 SMNVEV come from the germline V gene (reference sequence). This CDR3 is 16 amino acids long. With V trimmed by 5 bases and J by 6 bases, 11 bases remained unmatched. The CDR3 spells CASSRGRLAGSNEQFF. In nucleotides, the CDR3 is TGTGCCAGCAGTCGTGGTAGGCTAGCGGGATCCAATGAGCAGTTCTTC.

The V call is TRBV14, the J call TRBJ2-3, with no clear D. This CDR3 comprises 15 residues. Per the germline V gene, CDR1 is SGHDN and CDR2 is FVKESK. Trimming shortened V by 1 base and J by 1 base, and 9 bases separated the two germline ends. The CDR3 is CASSQAGRGTDTQYF. As DNA, the CDR3 is TGTGCCAGCAGCCAAGCCGGTCGGGGCACAGATACGCAGTATTTT.

J is TRBJ1-1 and V is TRBV29-1, with D hard to call. CDR3 length: 13 amino acids. Trimming removed 4 bases from V and 2 bases from J, with 11 bases in between. The germline CDR1 and CDR2 sequences are SQVTM and ANQGSEA. The CDR3 sequence: CSVVSSGNTEAFF. The CDR3 bases are TGCAGCGTTGTGAGCTCCGGAAACACTGAAGCTTTCTTT.

This chain joins TRBV5-8 and TRBJ2-7, with D possibly TRBD2 on 5 matching bases. CDR3 length: 15 residues. The germline CDR1 and CDR2 sequences are SGHTS and YDEGEE. V was clipped by 1 base and J by 0 bases, with 11 bases between them. The CDR3 is CASSLRGFSSYEQYF. The CDR3 DNA is TGTGCCAGCAGCTTGCGGGGTTTTAGCTCCTACGAGCAGTACTTC.

The chain combines TRBV7-3 with TRBJ2-3; D remains ambiguous. Germline V lookup: CDR1 SGHTA, CDR2 FQGTGA. CDR3 size: 14 residues. The V gene lost 2 bases and the J gene lost 1 base, with 7 bases spanning the gap. Here the CDR3 reads CASSLAVGTDTQYF. Written as DNA, the CDR3 is TGTGCCAGCAGCTTAGCGGTCGGCACAGATACGCAGTATTTT.

This chain joins TRBV5-5 and TRBJ2-7, with D unclear. The CDR3 has 13 residues. Germline V gene lookup returns CDR1 SGHKS and CDR2 YYEKEE (reference sequence). V lost 0 bases and J lost 3, with 7 bases in between. The CDR3 DNA reads as TGTGCCAGCAGCTTGGGGGCAGACTACGAGCAGTACTTC. This codes for CASSLGADYEQYF.